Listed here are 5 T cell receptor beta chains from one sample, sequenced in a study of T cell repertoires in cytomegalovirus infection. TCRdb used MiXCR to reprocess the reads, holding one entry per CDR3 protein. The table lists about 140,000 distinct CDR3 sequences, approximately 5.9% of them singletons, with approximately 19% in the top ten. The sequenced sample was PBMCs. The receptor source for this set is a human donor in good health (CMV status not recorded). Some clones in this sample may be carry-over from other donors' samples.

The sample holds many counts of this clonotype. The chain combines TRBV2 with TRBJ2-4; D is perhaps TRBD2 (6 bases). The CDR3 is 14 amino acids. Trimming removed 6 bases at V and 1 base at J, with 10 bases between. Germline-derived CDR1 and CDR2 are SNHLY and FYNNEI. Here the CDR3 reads CASRLGGAKNIQYF. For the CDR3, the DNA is TGTGCCAGCAGACTCGGAGGGGCCAAAAACATTCAGTACTTC.

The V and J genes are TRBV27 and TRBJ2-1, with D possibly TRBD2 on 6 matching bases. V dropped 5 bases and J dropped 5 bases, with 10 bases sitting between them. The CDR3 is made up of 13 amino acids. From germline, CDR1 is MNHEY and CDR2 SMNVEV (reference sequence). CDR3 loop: CASSRLGDNEQFF. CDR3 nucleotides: TGTGCCAGCAGTCGACTAGGGGACAATGAGCAGTTCTTC.

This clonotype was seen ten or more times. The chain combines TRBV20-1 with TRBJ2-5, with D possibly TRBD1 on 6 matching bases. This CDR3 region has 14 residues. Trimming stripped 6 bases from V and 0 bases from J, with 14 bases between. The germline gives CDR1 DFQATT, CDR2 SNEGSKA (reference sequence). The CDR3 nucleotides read TGCAGTGCCACACAGGGTTGGTACCAAGAGACCCAGTACTTC. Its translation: CSATQGWYQETQYF.

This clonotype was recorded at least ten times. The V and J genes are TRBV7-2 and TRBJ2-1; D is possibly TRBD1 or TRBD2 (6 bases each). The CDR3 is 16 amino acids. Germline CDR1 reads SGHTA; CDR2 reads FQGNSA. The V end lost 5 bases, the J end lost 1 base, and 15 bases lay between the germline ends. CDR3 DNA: TGTGCCAGCAGCCACCCGAAGGGGGGATCCTACAATGAGCAGTTCTTC. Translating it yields CASSHPKGGSYNEQFF.

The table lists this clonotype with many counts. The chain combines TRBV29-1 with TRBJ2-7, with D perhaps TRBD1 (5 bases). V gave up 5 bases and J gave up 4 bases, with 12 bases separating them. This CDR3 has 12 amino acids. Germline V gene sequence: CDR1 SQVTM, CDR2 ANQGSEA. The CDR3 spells CSVSQGRYEQYF. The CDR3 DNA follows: TGCAGCGTTAGCCAGGGTCGGTACGAGCAGTACTTC.